This TCR beta chain was sequenced for a study of shared clonotypes between healthy human individuals. For the study at large: Each donor's CD8 memory used one plate, CD8 naive two, each CD4 subset three.

V dropped 6 bases and J dropped 7; count of bases not matched to a gene: 9. The CDR3 sequence is 14 residues long. CDR1 MDHEN and CDR2 SYDVKM come from the germline V gene. Details on this clone: The antigen is not known.

Per sorted-subset replicate PCR, input was approximately 210 ng DNA, representing tens of thousands of T cell genomes. The assay was immunoSEQ multiplex PCR, and TCRdb's table has in-frame clones only and misses some. Of some 1,400,000 clones listed, 95% to 97% are singletons. Overall study results and limits: Generation probabilities of non-shared clonotypes were lower (relative to those shared by all four donors).

Sequencing input: naive CD4+ T cells sorted from blood. Subset described: CD45RA+ positively selected. The chain is built from TRBV28 and TRBJ2-1; 7 bases line up with TRBD1. This receptor was obtained from a man aged 30 to 45 in good health. The CDR3 DNA is TGTGCCAGCAGGCCCTTGGACAGGTTGAATGAGCAGTTCTTC. Translated, it gives CASRPLDRLNEQFF. Variable domain in full (rest from reference TRBV28 and TRBJ2-1): DVKVTQSSRYLVKRTGEKVFLECVQDMDHENMFWYRQDPGLGLRLIYFSYDVKMKEKGDIPEGYSVSREKKERFSLILESASTNQTSMYLCASRPLDRLNEQFFGPGTRLTVL.